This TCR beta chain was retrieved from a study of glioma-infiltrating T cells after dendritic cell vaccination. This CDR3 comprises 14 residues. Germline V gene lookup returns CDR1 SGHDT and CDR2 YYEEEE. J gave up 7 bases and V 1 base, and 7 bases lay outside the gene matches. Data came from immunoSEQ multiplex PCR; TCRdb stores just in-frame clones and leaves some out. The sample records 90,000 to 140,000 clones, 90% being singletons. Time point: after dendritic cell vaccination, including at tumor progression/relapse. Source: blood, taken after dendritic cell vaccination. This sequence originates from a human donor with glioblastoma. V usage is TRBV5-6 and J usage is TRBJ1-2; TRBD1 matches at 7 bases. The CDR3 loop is CASSLMYRGGGYTF. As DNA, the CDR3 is TGTGCCAGCAGCTTGATGTACAGGGGTGGTGGCTACACCTTC.